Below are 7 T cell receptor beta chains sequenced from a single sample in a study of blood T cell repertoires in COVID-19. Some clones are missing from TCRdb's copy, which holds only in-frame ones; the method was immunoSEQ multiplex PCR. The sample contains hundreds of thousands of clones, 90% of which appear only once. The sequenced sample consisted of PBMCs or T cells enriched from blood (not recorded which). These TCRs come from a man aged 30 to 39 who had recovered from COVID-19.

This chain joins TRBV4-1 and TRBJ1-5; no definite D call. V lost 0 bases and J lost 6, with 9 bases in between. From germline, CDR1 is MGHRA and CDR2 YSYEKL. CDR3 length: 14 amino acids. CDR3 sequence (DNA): TGCGCCAGCAGCCAAGACGGAGTGTCTCAGCCCCAGCATTTT. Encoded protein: CASSQDGVSQPQHF.

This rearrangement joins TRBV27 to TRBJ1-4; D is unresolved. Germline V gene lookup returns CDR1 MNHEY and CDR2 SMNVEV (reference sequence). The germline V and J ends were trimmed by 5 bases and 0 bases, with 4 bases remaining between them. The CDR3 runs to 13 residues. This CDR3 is CASSRATNEKLFF. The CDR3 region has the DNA TGTGCCAGCAGTCGAGCAACTAATGAAAAACTGTTTTTT.

This CDR3 is CAARAPGVNSPLHF. CDR3 nucleotides: TGTGCCGCAAGAGCCCCCGGGGTTAATTCACCCCTCCACTTT. V and J are TRBV19 and TRBJ1-6; D is unresolved. Trimming shortened V by 11 bases and J by 6 bases, and 17 bases separated the two germline ends. CDR1 LNHDA and CDR2 SQIVND come from the germline V gene (reference sequence). The CDR3 spans 14 residues.

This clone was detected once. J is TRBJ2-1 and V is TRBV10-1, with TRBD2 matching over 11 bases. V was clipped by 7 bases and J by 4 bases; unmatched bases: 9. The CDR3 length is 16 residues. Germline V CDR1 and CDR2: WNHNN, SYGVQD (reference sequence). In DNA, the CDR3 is TGCGCCAGCACCGAGACTAGCGGGATTGAATACAATGAGCAGTTCTTC. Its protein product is CASTETSGIEYNEQFF.

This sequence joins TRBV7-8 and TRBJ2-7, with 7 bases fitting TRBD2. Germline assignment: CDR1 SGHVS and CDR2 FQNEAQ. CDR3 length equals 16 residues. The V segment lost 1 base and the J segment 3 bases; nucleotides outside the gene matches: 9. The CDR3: CASSLEVSGTSYEQYF. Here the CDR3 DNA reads TGTGCCAGCAGCTTAGAGGTGAGCGGGACGAGCTACGAGCAGTACTTC. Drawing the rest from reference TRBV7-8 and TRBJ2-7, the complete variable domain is GAGVSQSPRYKVAKRGQDVALRCDPISGHVSLFWYQQALGQGPEFLTYFQNEAQLDKSGLPSDRFFAERPEGSVSTLKIQRTQQEDSAVYLCASSLEVSGTSYEQYFGPGTRLTVT.

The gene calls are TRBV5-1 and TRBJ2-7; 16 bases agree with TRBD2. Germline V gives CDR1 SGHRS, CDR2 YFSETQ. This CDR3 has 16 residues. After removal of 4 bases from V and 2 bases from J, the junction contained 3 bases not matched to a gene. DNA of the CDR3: TGCGCCAGCAGCCCCGGGACTAGCGGGAGGGCCTACGAGCAGTACTTC. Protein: CASSPGTSGRAYEQYF.

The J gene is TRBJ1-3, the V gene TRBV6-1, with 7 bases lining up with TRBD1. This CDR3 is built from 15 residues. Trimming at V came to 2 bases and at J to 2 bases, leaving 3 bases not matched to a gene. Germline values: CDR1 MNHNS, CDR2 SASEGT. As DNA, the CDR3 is TGTGCCAGCAGTGAACAGGGACAGACTGGAAACACCATATATTTT. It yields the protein CASSEQGQTGNTIYF.